This T cell receptor beta chain was identified during a study of T cell responses to AZD1222 COVID-19 vaccine. Notes on the study in general: The study found Spike-specific TCR breadth and depth rose after two AZD1222 doses. After the peak T cell response, and only then, were repertoires sampled. Targeting of unmutated variant regions was reportedly seen in nearly half of spike-specific TCRs. In a largely white British group with more females than males, clonal diversity was possibly underestimated.

The germline CDR1 and CDR2 sequences are LGHDT and YNNKEL (reference sequence). The V segment lost 7 bases and the J segment 7 bases; nucleotides outside the gene matches: 4. The CDR3 consists of 12 residues. Libraries were prepared by immunoSEQ multiplex PCR; TCRdb keeps only in-frame clonotypes and omits some of them. This table holds about 140,000 clones, over 85% found once. A note on this clone: Its antigen is still unknown.

The sequence was collected from an adult in good health. The J gene is TRBJ1-1, the V gene TRBV3-1 (or the pseudogene TRBV3-2), with 9 bases that match TRBD1. The sample consisted of peripheral blood, taken on day 0 of MenACWY control vaccination. CDR3 sequence: CASTQGAGEAFF. The CDR3 DNA reads TGTGCCAGCACACAGGGGGCGGGTGAAGCTTTCTTT.